This is a list of T cell receptor beta chains from one sample in a study of T cell changes during pregnancy in multiple sclerosis. The data were produced by immunoSEQ multiplex PCR, yet TCRdb's version contains in-frame clones alone and is incomplete. The sample contains tens of thousands of clones, around 94% of which appear only once. The sequences come from CD8+ T cells from peripheral blood mononuclear cells, collected after pregnancy. These TCRs come from a female donor with multiple sclerosis, enrolled in a pregnancy study. Both conserved end residues are part of each CDR3. Fields, in order: V gene, J gene, D gene, clone size, CDR3 protein, CDR3 DNA. D genes are given only for firm matches. Not every row has a clone size; where given, it reads once, few, many or a size class.

v_call: TRBV7-9; j_call: TRBJ2-7; d_call: NA; clone_size: NA; cdr3_aa: CASSLEMIPGVQAYEQYF; cdr3_nt: TGTGCCAGCAGCTTAGAAATGATACCGGGGGTCCAAGCCTACGAGCAGTACTTC
v_call: TRBV19; j_call: TRBJ2-3; d_call: TRBD1; clone_size: NA; cdr3_aa: CASSIDGQGADTQYF; cdr3_nt: TGTGCCAGTAGTATAGACGGACAGGGGGCGGATACGCAGTATTTT
v_call: TRBV19; j_call: TRBJ2-7; d_call: TRBD2; clone_size: once; cdr3_aa: CASILQASCGRHYEQYF; cdr3_nt: TGTGCCAGTATCCTTCAAGCTAGCTGCGGGAGGCACTACGAGCAGTACTTC
v_call: TRBV5-6; j_call: TRBJ2-1; d_call: TRBD2; clone_size: NA; cdr3_aa: CASSAWTSGRDNEQFF; cdr3_nt: TGTGCCAGCAGCGCCTGGACTAGCGGGAGGGACAATGAGCAGTTCTTC
v_call: TRBV5-1; j_call: TRBJ1-5; d_call: NA; clone_size: NA; cdr3_aa: CASSLGTANNQPQHF; cdr3_nt: TGCGCCAGCAGCTTGGGGACAGCGAACAATCAGCCCCAGCATTTT
v_call: TRBV28; j_call: TRBJ2-7; d_call: TRBD1; clone_size: NA; cdr3_aa: CASSFPGQGLLAYEQYF; cdr3_nt: TGTGCCAGCAGTTTTCCTGGACAGGGGCTTCTCGCCTACGAGCAGTACTTC
v_call: TRBV25-1; j_call: TRBJ1-1; d_call: TRBD1; clone_size: NA; cdr3_aa: CASSLDRGTEAFF; cdr3_nt: TGTGCCAGCAGTTTGGACAGGGGAACTGAAGCTTTCTTT
v_call: TRBV5-6; j_call: TRBJ2-5; d_call: TRBD2; clone_size: NA; cdr3_aa: CASSLATSEETQYF; cdr3_nt: TGTGCCAGCAGCTTGGCGACTAGCGAAGAGACCCAGTACTTC
v_call: TRBV29-1; j_call: TRBJ1-2; d_call: NA; clone_size: once; cdr3_aa: CSVVTGDNYGYTF; cdr3_nt: TGCAGCGTTGTTACAGGTGATAACTATGGCTACACCTTC
v_call: TRBV19; j_call: TRBJ2-7; d_call: NA; clone_size: NA; cdr3_aa: CASSSGSYEQYF; cdr3_nt: TGTGCCAGCAGTTCGGGGAGCTACGAGCAGTACTTC
v_call: TRBV18; j_call: TRBJ2-7; d_call: NA; clone_size: NA; cdr3_aa: CASSPREGRNEQYF; cdr3_nt: TGTGCCAGCTCACCCCGTGAGGGGAGGAACGAGCAGTACTTC
v_call: TRBV4-2; j_call: TRBJ2-7; d_call: TRBD2; clone_size: NA; cdr3_aa: CASSQSGGHHEQYF; cdr3_nt: TGTGCCAGCAGCCAATCGGGGGGTCACCACGAGCAGTACTTC
v_call: TRBV19; j_call: TRBJ1-1; d_call: NA; clone_size: once; cdr3_aa: CASTRSRDMNTEAFF; cdr3_nt: TGTGCCAGTACCCGCTCACGGGACATGAACACTGAAGCTTTCTTT
v_call: TRBV5-5; j_call: TRBJ2-3; d_call: TRBD2; clone_size: NA; cdr3_aa: CASSTRLATSTDTQYF; cdr3_nt: TGTGCCAGCAGCACGAGACTAGCGACTAGCACAGATACGCAGTATTTT
v_call: TRBV9; j_call: TRBJ2-7; d_call: TRBD1; clone_size: NA; cdr3_aa: CASSVGGTGFYEQYF; cdr3_nt: TGTGCCAGCAGCGTAGGGGGGACAGGCTTCTACGAGCAGTACTTC
v_call: TRBV6-5; j_call: TRBJ2-2; d_call: TRBD2; clone_size: NA; cdr3_aa: CASSQGLAGELFF; cdr3_nt: TGTGCCAGCAGTCAGGGACTAGCGGGCGAGCTGTTTTTT
v_call: TRBV5-1; j_call: TRBJ1-3; d_call: TRBD1; clone_size: NA; cdr3_aa: CASSLDDRAGNTIYF; cdr3_nt: TGCGCCAGCAGCTTGGACGACAGGGCTGGAAACACCATATATTTT
v_call: TRBV27; j_call: TRBJ1-2; d_call: TRBD1; clone_size: NA; cdr3_aa: CASSPGTGRYGYTF; cdr3_nt: TGTGCCAGCAGTCCAGGGACAGGGAGATATGGCTACACCTTC
v_call: TRBV27; j_call: TRBJ1-4; d_call: TRBD1; clone_size: NA; cdr3_aa: CASRGDRGATNEKLFF; cdr3_nt: TGTGCCAGCAGAGGGGACAGGGGTGCAACTAATGAAAAACTGTTTTTT
v_call: TRBV7-8; j_call: TRBJ2-1; d_call: TRBD2; clone_size: NA; cdr3_aa: CASSLAGGSSHEQFF; cdr3_nt: TGTGCCAGCAGCTTAGCGGGAGGGTCCTCACATGAGCAGTTCTTC
v_call: TRBV4-1; j_call: TRBJ2-4; d_call: NA; clone_size: NA; cdr3_aa: CASSSTMGIQYF; cdr3_nt: TGCGCCAGCAGCTCGACTATGGGGATTCAGTACTTC
v_call: TRBV27; j_call: TRBJ2-7; d_call: TRBD2; clone_size: NA; cdr3_aa: CASSRTSGSEQYF; cdr3_nt: TGTGCCAGCAGTAGGACTAGCGGGAGCGAGCAGTACTTC
v_call: TRBV11-2; j_call: TRBJ2-7; d_call: TRBD2; clone_size: NA; cdr3_aa: CASSLQAGGSHEQYF; cdr3_nt: TGTGCCAGCAGCTTACAGGCGGGAGGGTCCCACGAGCAGTACTTC
v_call: TRBV29-1; j_call: TRBJ2-2; d_call: NA; clone_size: NA; cdr3_aa: CSVGIQGENTGELFF; cdr3_nt: TGCAGCGTGGGTATTCAGGGCGAGAACACCGGGGAGCTGTTTTTT
v_call: TRBV5-1; j_call: TRBJ1-2; d_call: NA; clone_size: once; cdr3_aa: CASSLTGGDGYTF; cdr3_nt: TGCGCCAGCAGCTTGACTGGGGGCGATGGCTACACCTTC
v_call: TRBV9; j_call: TRBJ2-6; d_call: TRBD1; clone_size: NA; cdr3_aa: CASSAGTGGSGANVLTF; cdr3_nt: TGTGCCAGCAGCGCCGGGACAGGGGGTTCTGGGGCCAACGTCCTGACTTTC
v_call: TRBV5-1; j_call: TRBJ2-5; d_call: NA; clone_size: many; cdr3_aa: CASRLDRRKETQYF; cdr3_nt: TGCGCCAGCAGACTGGACAGACGAAAAGAGACCCAGTACTTC
v_call: TRBV10-3; j_call: TRBJ2-1; d_call: TRBD2; clone_size: NA; cdr3_aa: CAISEPLAGVSEDEQFF; cdr3_nt: TGTGCCATCAGTGAGCCACTAGCGGGAGTCAGCGAAGATGAGCAGTTCTTC
v_call: TRBV5-4; j_call: TRBJ1-1; d_call: TRBD1; clone_size: once; cdr3_aa: CASSLDGQGWAFF; cdr3_nt: TGTGCCAGCAGCTTGGATGGACAGGGGTGGGCTTTCTTT
v_call: TRBV4-1; j_call: TRBJ2-7; d_call: TRBD2; clone_size: NA; cdr3_aa: CASGPGGSFDEQYF; cdr3_nt: TGCGCCAGCGGACCAGGCGGGAGTTTTGACGAGCAGTACTTC
v_call: TRBV4-1; j_call: TRBJ1-2; d_call: TRBD1; clone_size: once; cdr3_aa: CASSQDRTGGAGYTF; cdr3_nt: TGCGCCAGCAGCCAAGACCGTACAGGGGGCGCTGGCTACACCTTC
v_call: TRBV27; j_call: TRBJ1-3; d_call: NA; clone_size: NA; cdr3_aa: CASSIRGVSGNTIYF; cdr3_nt: TGTGCCAGCAGTATCCGAGGAGTCTCTGGAAACACCATATATTTT
v_call: TRBV7-2; j_call: TRBJ2-1; d_call: NA; clone_size: NA; cdr3_aa: CASSRTSHSSYNEQFF; cdr3_nt: TGTGCCAGCAGCCGCACTAGCCATAGCTCCTACAATGAGCAGTTCTTC
v_call: TRBV19; j_call: TRBJ1-4; d_call: NA; clone_size: NA; cdr3_aa: CASSIPDLSRRKTNEKLFF; cdr3_nt: TGTGCCAGTAGTATCCCAGACCTTTCCCGGAGGAAAACTAATGAAAAACTGTTTTTT
v_call: TRBV21-1; j_call: TRBJ1-1; d_call: NA; clone_size: few; cdr3_aa: CASSNNESMNTEAFF; cdr3_nt: TGTGCCAGCAGCAACAACGAGAGCATGAACACTGAAGCTTTCTTT
v_call: TRBV9; j_call: TRBJ1-3; d_call: NA; clone_size: NA; cdr3_aa: CASSVDGAGSGNTIYF; cdr3_nt: TGTGCCAGCAGCGTAGATGGTGCAGGGTCTGGAAACACCATATATTTT
v_call: TRBV19; j_call: TRBJ1-1; d_call: TRBD1; clone_size: NA; cdr3_aa: CASRQGAPTEAFF; cdr3_nt: TGTGCCAGTAGACAGGGGGCGCCTACTGAAGCTTTCTTT
v_call: TRBV27; j_call: TRBJ2-1; d_call: NA; clone_size: NA; cdr3_aa: CASSLDSYNEQFF; cdr3_nt: TGTGCCAGCAGTTTAGACAGCTACAATGAGCAGTTCTTC
v_call: TRBV21-1; j_call: TRBJ2-7; d_call: NA; clone_size: once; cdr3_aa: CASSKTGLAGAYEQYF; cdr3_nt: TGTGCCAGCAGCAAAACCGGCCTAGCGGGGGCGTACGAGCAGTACTTC
v_call: TRBV9; j_call: TRBJ2-7; d_call: TRBD2; clone_size: NA; cdr3_aa: CASSVGGEGVGSSYEQYF; cdr3_nt: TGTGCCAGCAGCGTAGGAGGGGAGGGAGTGGGGTCCTCCTACGAGCAGTACTTC
v_call: TRBV30; j_call: TRBJ1-2; d_call: NA; clone_size: NA; cdr3_aa: CAWTGNSNYGYTF; cdr3_nt: TGTGCCTGGACAGGGAATTCTAACTATGGCTACACCTTC
v_call: TRBV19; j_call: TRBJ2-1; d_call: TRBD2; clone_size: NA; cdr3_aa: CASRTSGSPNEQFF; cdr3_nt: TGTGCCAGTCGGACTAGCGGGAGCCCCAATGAGCAGTTCTTC
v_call: TRBV30; j_call: TRBJ1-1; d_call: TRBD1; clone_size: NA; cdr3_aa: CAWDSGGNTEAFF; cdr3_nt: TGTGCCTGGGATTCAGGGGGTAACACTGAAGCTTTCTTT
v_call: TRBV10-3; j_call: TRBJ1-2; d_call: TRBD1; clone_size: once; cdr3_aa: CAISEPGDRGGDGYTF; cdr3_nt: TGTGCCATCAGTGAGCCTGGGGACAGGGGCGGTGATGGCTACACCTTC
v_call: TRBV5-1; j_call: TRBJ2-7; d_call: TRBD2; clone_size: NA; cdr3_aa: CASSSGTSGYEQYF; cdr3_nt: TGCGCCAGCAGCTCAGGGACTAGCGGTTACGAGCAGTACTTC
v_call: TRBV5-6; j_call: TRBJ2-7; d_call: TRBD1; clone_size: NA; cdr3_aa: CASSSGTGGYEQYF; cdr3_nt: TGTGCCAGCAGCTCGGGGACAGGGGGCTACGAGCAGTACTTC
v_call: TRBV9; j_call: TRBJ2-7; d_call: TRBD2; clone_size: NA; cdr3_aa: CASSLTSGTTYEQYF; cdr3_nt: TGTGCCAGCAGCCTCACTAGCGGGACTACCTACGAGCAGTACTTC
v_call: TRBV19; j_call: TRBJ2-1; d_call: TRBD2; clone_size: NA; cdr3_aa: CASSMGLAGAYNEQFF; cdr3_nt: TGTGCCAGTAGTATGGGACTAGCGGGGGCCTACAATGAGCAGTTCTTC
v_call: TRBV4-3; j_call: TRBJ1-1; d_call: TRBD1; clone_size: NA; cdr3_aa: CASSQGEEQGLTEAFF; cdr3_nt: TGCGCCAGCAGCCAAGGAGAGGAACAGGGGCTAACTGAAGCTTTCTTT
v_call: TRBV29-1; j_call: TRBJ2-7; d_call: NA; clone_size: once; cdr3_aa: CSVERDSPYEQYF; cdr3_nt: TGCAGCGTAGAACGGGACTCCCCCTACGAGCAGTACTTC
v_call: TRBV27; j_call: TRBJ1-2; d_call: TRBD1; clone_size: NA; cdr3_aa: CASSFSLTGGAYGYTF; cdr3_nt: TGTGCCAGCAGTTTCTCCTTGACAGGGGGCGCCTATGGCTACACCTTC
v_call: TRBV5-1; j_call: TRBJ2-5; d_call: NA; clone_size: once; cdr3_aa: CASRSPQETQYF; cdr3_nt: TGCGCCAGCAGGAGTCCTCAAGAGACCCAGTACTTC
v_call: TRBV19; j_call: TRBJ2-1; d_call: TRBD1; clone_size: NA; cdr3_aa: CASTLGWTGWDEQFF; cdr3_nt: TGTGCCAGTACCCTTGGGTGGACAGGGTGGGATGAGCAGTTCTTC
v_call: TRBV5-8; j_call: TRBJ2-7; d_call: NA; clone_size: NA; cdr3_aa: CASSLTFGSSYEQYF; cdr3_nt: TGTGCCAGCAGCTTGACGTTCGGGAGCTCCTACGAGCAGTACTTC
v_call: TRBV27; j_call: TRBJ2-2; d_call: NA; clone_size: NA; cdr3_aa: CASSSQSLYTGELFF; cdr3_nt: TGTGCCAGCAGTTCACAGTCGCTGTACACCGGGGAGCTGTTTTTT